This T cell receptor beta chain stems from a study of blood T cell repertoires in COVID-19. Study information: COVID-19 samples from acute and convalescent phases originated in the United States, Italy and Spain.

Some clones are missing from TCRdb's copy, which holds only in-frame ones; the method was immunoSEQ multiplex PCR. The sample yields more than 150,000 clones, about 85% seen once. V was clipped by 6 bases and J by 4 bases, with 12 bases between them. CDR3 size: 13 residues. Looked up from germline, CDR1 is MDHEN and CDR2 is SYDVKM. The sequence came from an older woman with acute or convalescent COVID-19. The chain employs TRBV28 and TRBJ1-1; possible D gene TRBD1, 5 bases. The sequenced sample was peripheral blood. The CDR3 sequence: CASRNWGGTEAFF. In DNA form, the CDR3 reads TGTGCCAGCAGAAATTGGGGGGGCACTGAAGCTTTCTTT. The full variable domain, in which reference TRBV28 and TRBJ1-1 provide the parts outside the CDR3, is DVKVTQSSRYLVKRTGEKVFLECVQDMDHENMFWYRQDPGLGLRLIYFSYDVKMKEKGDIPEGYSVSREKKERFSLILESASTNQTSMYLCASRNWGGTEAFFGQGTRLTVV.